These T cell receptor beta chains were read from a single sample in a study of graft-versus-host responses after intestinal transplantation. Clones were read by immunoSEQ multiplex PCR, and TCRdb kept only the in-frame ones, dropping some. The sample carries some 13,000 clones, around two fifths recorded once. The sequenced sample was alloreactive CD8+ T cells from a mixed lymphocyte reaction culture, obtained before intestinal transplant. The receptors here all came from a human patient who received an intestinal transplant. Both conserved end residues are part of each CDR3. D genes are given only for firm matches. The size entry is marked missing in some rows and otherwise reads once, few, many or a size class.

j_call d_call v_call clone_size cdr3_aa cdr3_nt
TRBJ1-2 . TRBV6-1 . CASSEYILYGYTF TGTGCCAGCAGTGAATACATCCTCTATGGCTACACCTTC
TRBJ2-1 . TRBV19 few CASSIEGSGYNEQFF TGTGCCAGTAGTATAGAGGGTTCAGGGTACAATGAGCAGTTCTTC
TRBJ2-1 TRBD1 TRBV19 few CASSEGTGGWYNEQFF TGTGCCAGTAGTGAAGGGACAGGGGGCTGGTACAATGAGCAGTTCTTC
TRBJ2-3 TRBD2 TRBV27 . CASSPQPGGFGQYF TGTGCCAGCAGCCCCCAACCGGGGGGGTTCGGGCAGTATTTT
TRBJ2-3 TRBD2 TRBV30 few CAWGRDYTDTQYF TGTGCCTGGGGCCGGGACTACACAGATACGCAGTATTTT
TRBJ2-1 TRBD1 TRBV6-1 . CASRVTGAPYNEQFF TGTGCCAGCAGGGTAACAGGGGCCCCCTACAATGAGCAGTTCTTC
TRBJ2-7 . TRBV6-1 once CASSEGAPPYEQYF TGTGCCAGCAGTGAGGGGGCCCCCCCCTACGAGCAGTACTTC
TRBJ2-7 . TRBV27 medium-sized CASSLGGVTYEQYF TGTGCCAGCAGTTTGGGCGGGGTTACCTACGAGCAGTACTTC
TRBJ2-7 TRBD1 TRBV27 . CASSWDRADYEQYF TGTGCCAGCAGTTGGGACAGGGCGGACTACGAGCAGTACTTC
TRBJ2-1 . TRBV27 . CASRPRDFPYNEQFF TGTGCCAGCAGACCGCGGGACTTCCCCTACAATGAGCAGTTCTTC
TRBJ2-1 TRBD2 TRBV7-9 few CASTDFSGKGGEQFF TGTGCCAGCACCGATTTTAGCGGGAAGGGTGGTGAGCAGTTCTTC
TRBJ2-7 . TRBV27 few CASSFAGSSYEQYF TGTGCCAGCAGTTTTGCAGGCTCTTCCTACGAGCAGTACTTC
TRBJ1-1 . TRBV9 few CASSVGLWGSQGTEAFF TGTGCCAGCAGCGTAGGGTTGTGGGGCAGTCAGGGCACTGAAGCTTTCTTT
TRBJ1-1 TRBD1 TRBV27 once CASSPGQGLGTEAFF TGTGCCAGCAGTCCGGGACAGGGTTTGGGCACTGAAGCTTTCTTT
TRBJ1-2 . TRBV5-1 few CASSTGQGSALEGYTF TGCGCCAGCAGCACAGGGCAGGGATCCGCGCTCGAAGGCTACACCTTC
TRBJ2-1 TRBD1 TRBV6-5 . CASSSRDRTYNEQFF TGTGCCAGCAGTTCCCGGGACAGGACCTACAATGAGCAGTTCTTC
TRBJ1-5 . TRBV19 few CASSIVQGIGQPQHF TGTGCCAGTAGTATCGTGCAGGGAATAGGTCAGCCCCAGCATTTT
TRBJ2-1 . TRBV4-3 few CASSQDRVTGLSSYNEQFF TGCGCCAGCAGCCAAGATCGGGTGACAGGTCTCAGCTCCTACAATGAGCAGTTCTTC
TRBJ2-1 . TRBV27 . CASSPVGPYNEQFF TGTGCCAGCAGCCCCGTGGGGCCCTACAATGAGCAGTTCTTC
TRBJ2-1 TRBD2 TRBV19 few CASSIIAGVSNEQFF TGTGCCAGTAGTATTATAGCGGGAGTGTCCAATGAGCAGTTCTTC
TRBJ2-7 TRBD2 TRBV29-1 medium-sized CSVYLAGGLNAYEQYF TGCAGCGTATATCTAGCGGGGGGCCTAAACGCGTACGAGCAGTACTTC
TRBJ2-6 . TRBV14 . CASSHGDLGGSGANVLTF TGTGCCAGCAGCCATGGTGATTTAGGGGGATCTGGGGCCAACGTCCTGACTTTC
TRBJ2-7 . TRBV2 medium-sized CASRTDSYEQYF TGTGCCAGCCGGACAGACTCCTACGAGCAGTACTTC
TRBJ2-7 TRBD1 TRBV27 . CASSLSGTGVYEQYF TGTGCCAGCAGTTTATCAGGGACAGGGGTCTACGAGCAGTACTTC
TRBJ1-5 . TRBV2 few CASSEGQQNQPQHF TGTGCCAGCAGTGAAGGACAGCAAAATCAGCCCCAGCATTTT
TRBJ1-1 . TRBV7-6 . CASSLFGDTEAFF TGTGCCAGCAGCTTATTCGGGGACACTGAAGCTTTCTTT
TRBJ2-1 . TRBV4-3 . CASSQSHLNEQFF TGCGCCAGCAGCCAGTCGCACTTAAATGAGCAGTTCTTC
TRBJ1-5 . TRBV19 . CASTSWGGQPQHF TGTGCCAGTACGAGCTGGGGAGGGCAGCCCCAGCATTTT
TRBJ2-7 TRBD2 TRBV27 . CASSRTSAYEQYF TGTGCCAGCAGTCGGACTAGCGCCTACGAGCAGTACTTC
TRBJ2-3 TRBD2 TRBV4-1 medium-sized CASSQGTSGFTDTQYF TGCGCCAGCAGCCAAGGGACTAGCGGATTCACAGATACGCAGTATTTT
TRBJ2-1 . TRBV9 few CASSVGGLGYNEQFF TGTGCCAGCAGCGTCGGCGGACTGGGCTACAATGAGCAGTTCTTC
TRBJ1-3 . TRBV5-4 few CASSWDKGTGNTIYF TGTGCCAGCAGCTGGGACAAGGGGACTGGAAACACCATATATTTT
TRBJ2-7 TRBD1 TRBV7-8 . CASSFPQGASEQYF TGTGCCAGCAGCTTCCCTCAGGGGGCGAGCGAGCAGTACTTC
TRBJ1-2 . TRBV7-9 . CASSTGGNYGYTF TGTGCCAGCAGCACCGGGGGGAACTATGGCTACACCTTC
TRBJ1-1 . TRBV2 few CASSLIQMNTEAFF TGTGCCAGCAGTTTAATCCAGATGAACACTGAAGCTTTCTTT
TRBJ1-1 . TRBV29-1 . CSGAGGGDTEAFF TGCAGCGGGGCTGGCGGGGGGGACACTGAAGCTTTCTTT
TRBJ1-1 TRBD1 TRBV30 few CAWSWTGLNTEAFF TGTGCCTGGAGTTGGACAGGTCTGAACACTGAAGCTTTCTTT
TRBJ2-7 TRBD2 TRBV27 medium-sized CASKPGTSGVYEQYF TGTGCCAGCAAACCCGGGACTAGCGGGGTCTACGAGCAGTACTTC
TRBJ2-1 TRBD2 TRBV6-1 few CASSLTSGGGSREFF TGTGCCAGCAGCCTGACTAGCGGGGGGGGTAGCCGAGAGTTCTTC
TRBJ1-1 . TRBV13 . CASSLVRGTEAFF TGTGCCAGCAGCTTAGTACGGGGCACTGAAGCTTTCTTT
TRBJ2-1 . TRBV4-3 . CASSQESGVLPYNEQFF TGCGCCAGCAGCCAAGAGTCGGGGGTTCTTCCATACAATGAGCAGTTCTTC
TRBJ1-2 . TRBV27 . CASSSGGDYGYTF TGTGCCAGCAGTTCCGGGGGGGACTATGGCTACACCTTC
TRBJ1-4 . TRBV6-5 few CASSYGGTNEKLFF TGTGCCAGCAGTTATGGGGGGACTAATGAAAAACTGTTTTTT
TRBJ1-2 . TRBV5-8 . CASSLSLWAGKRHGYTF TGTGCCAGCAGCTTGTCTTTGTGGGCAGGGAAGAGGCATGGCTACACCTTC
TRBJ2-7 TRBD2 TRBV29-1 . CSVEDGEAGGPLDEQYF TGCAGCGTTGAAGACGGGGAGGCGGGAGGGCCATTAGACGAGCAGTACTTC
TRBJ2-5 TRBD2 TRBV30 . CAWSLGTTETQYF TGTGCCTGGAGCCTCGGGACTACGGAGACCCAGTACTTC
TRBJ2-5 TRBD2 TRBV28 . CASSLAGGPRDEETQYF TGTGCCAGCAGTTTAGCGGGAGGGCCTAGGGATGAAGAGACCCAGTACTTC
TRBJ2-4 TRBD1 TRBV30 . CAWSLTQGAGSNF TGTGCCTGGAGTCTAACTCAGGGGGCTGGTTCGAACTTC
TRBJ2-1 TRBD2 TRBV6-5 . CASSTSGTYNEQFF TGTGCCAGCAGCACCAGCGGGACCTACAATGAGCAGTTCTTC
TRBJ2-1 . TRBV30 . CAWSVGLAYNEQFF TGTGCCTGGAGTGTAGGTCTAGCCTACAATGAGCAGTTCTTC
TRBJ2-1 . TRBV27 . CASSLSGGYNEQFF TGTGCCAGCAGTTTATCGGGGGGTTACAATGAGCAGTTCTTC
TRBJ2-5 TRBD1 TRBV2 few CASRRQGGVQETQYF TGTGCCAGCAGGAGACAGGGGGGGGTCCAAGAGACCCAGTACTTC
TRBJ2-3 TRBD1 TRBV2 . CASRGQGAADTQYF TGTGCCAGCAGGGGACAGGGGGCTGCAGATACGCAGTATTTT
TRBJ1-2 TRBD1 TRBV5-4 . CASSPDRGHYGYTF TGTGCCAGCAGCCCGGACAGGGGCCACTATGGCTACACCTTC